The 9 T cell receptor beta chains in this list originate from one sample, sequenced in a study of OX40 agonist ivuxolimab in advanced cancers. Measured with immunoSEQ multiplex PCR; TCRdb has only the in-frame clones, and not every one. Among over 50,000 clones listed, about 82% were seen once. Specimen: CD4+ or CD8+ T cells sorted from blood, collected in a trial of the OX40 agonist ivuxolimab. All receptors derive from an adult with an advanced solid tumor such as melanoma, head and neck, liver or kidney cancer.

The chain joins TRBV6-5 to TRBJ1-6; D gene uncertain. The germline V gene encodes CDR1 MNHEY and CDR2 SVGAGI. V was clipped by 2 bases and J by 7 bases, with 12 bases between them. The CDR3 has 15 residues. CDR3 sequence reads: CASSYERTGNSPLHF. DNA of the CDR3: TGTGCCAGCAGTTACGAGCGAACGGGGAATTCACCCCTCCACTTT.

The chain is built from TRBV6-6 and TRBJ2-7, with 7 nucleotides matching TRBD1. The CDR3 spans 14 residues. The ends lost 0 bases at V and 7 bases at J; junction bases unmatched: 6. Germline CDR1 reads MNHNY; CDR2 reads SVGAGI (reference sequence). Here the CDR3 DNA reads TGTGCCAGCAGTTACTCCGACAGGGCTCAAGAGCAGTACTTC. It translates to CASSYSDRAQEQYF.

The chain is built from TRBV6-5 and TRBJ2-7; D might be TRBD2 (6 bases). V lost 0 bases and J 5 bases, leaving 14 bases between the germline ends. Germline assignment: CDR1 MNHEY and CDR2 SVGAGI. The CDR3 contains 15 residues. This CDR3 is CASSYSSEGRNEQYF. CDR3 DNA sequence: TGTGCCAGCAGTTACTCGAGCGAGGGGAGGAACGAGCAGTACTTC.

The chain couples TRBV6-1 to TRBJ1-2, with no clear D. The CDR3 is 12 residues long. Trimming cost V 6 bases and J 3 bases, with 8 bases left between them. The germline V gene encodes CDR1 MNHNS and CDR2 SASEGT. CDR3 residues: CASRDVYYGYTF. The DNA for the CDR3 is TGTGCCAGCAGGGACGTTTACTATGGCTACACCTTC.

The chain uses TRBV4-2 and TRBJ2-2; TRBD2 agrees at 10 bases. With V trimmed by 1 base and J by 7 bases, 6 bases remained unmatched. Germline CDR1 is LGHNA and CDR2 is YNFKEQ. The CDR3 totals 16 residues. CDR3 bases: TGTGCCAGCAGCCAAGCCAGCGGGGGGGCGTTCGGGGAGCTGTTTTTT. As protein: CASSQASGGAFGELFF.

This clone was counted a few times. The V gene is TRBV19, the J gene TRBJ2-7, with 8 bases matching TRBD2. The CDR3 has 17 amino acids. V was clipped by 6 bases and J by 0 bases; unmatched bases: 13. The germline gives CDR1 LNHDA, CDR2 SQIVND (reference sequence). CDR3 nucleotide sequence: TGTGCCAGTAGCTCACTCGGGGGACTAGAGAGCTCCTACGAGCAGTACTTC. Translating gives CASSSLGGLESSYEQYF.

The genes are TRBV6-6 and TRBJ1-4, with TRBD1 identical over 9 bases. The CDR3 extends over 14 amino acids. Per the germline V gene, CDR1 is MNHNY and CDR2 is SVGAGI (reference sequence). The V segment lost 5 bases and the J segment 5 bases; nucleotides outside the gene matches: 3. CDR3 region: CASSETGGNEKLFF. In nucleotides, the CDR3 is TGTGCCAGCAGTGAGACAGGGGGAAATGAAAAACTGTTTTTT.

The chain is built from TRBV28 and TRBJ2-3; the match to TRBD1 covers 7 bases. Germline CDR1 reads MDHEN; CDR2 reads SYDVKM. The V segment lost 6 bases and the J segment 4 bases; nucleotides outside the gene matches: 10. This CDR3 region has 15 residues. The CDR3 DNA is TGTGCCAGCAGCCAAGGGGGCGCGGATGCAGATACGCAGTATTTT. Translated: CASSQGGADADTQYF. The full variable domain, with the rest looked up from reference TRBV28 and TRBJ2-3, is DVKVTQSSRYLVKRTGEKVFLECVQDMDHENMFWYRQDPGLGLRLIYFSYDVKMKEKGDIPEGYSVSREKKERFSLILESASTNQTSMYLCASSQGGADADTQYFGPGTRLTVL.

The rearrangement uses TRBV25-1 and TRBJ1-2; D unclear. From germline, CDR1 is MGHDK and CDR2 SYGVNS. CDR3 size: 12 residues. V lost 4 bases and J 5 bases, leaving 8 bases between the germline ends. This chain's CDR3 is CASSGGGYGYTF. In DNA, the CDR3 is TGTGCCAGCAGTGGGGGAGGTTATGGCTACACCTTC.